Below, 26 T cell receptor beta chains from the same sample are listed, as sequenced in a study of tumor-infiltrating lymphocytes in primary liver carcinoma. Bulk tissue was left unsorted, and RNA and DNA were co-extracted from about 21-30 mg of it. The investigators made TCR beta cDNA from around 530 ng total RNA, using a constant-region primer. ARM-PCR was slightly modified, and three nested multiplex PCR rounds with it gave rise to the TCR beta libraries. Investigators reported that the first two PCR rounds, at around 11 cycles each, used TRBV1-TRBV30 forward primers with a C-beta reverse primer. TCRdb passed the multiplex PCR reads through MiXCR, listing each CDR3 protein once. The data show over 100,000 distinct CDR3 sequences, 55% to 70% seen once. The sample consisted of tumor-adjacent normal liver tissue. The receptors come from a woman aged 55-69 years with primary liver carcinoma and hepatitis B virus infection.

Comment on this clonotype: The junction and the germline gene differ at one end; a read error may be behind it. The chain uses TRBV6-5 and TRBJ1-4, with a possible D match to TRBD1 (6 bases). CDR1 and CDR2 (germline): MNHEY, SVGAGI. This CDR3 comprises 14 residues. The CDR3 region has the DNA TGTGCCAGTAGCAGGGGAACAACTTATGAAAAACTGTTTTTT. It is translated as CASSRGTTYEKLFF.

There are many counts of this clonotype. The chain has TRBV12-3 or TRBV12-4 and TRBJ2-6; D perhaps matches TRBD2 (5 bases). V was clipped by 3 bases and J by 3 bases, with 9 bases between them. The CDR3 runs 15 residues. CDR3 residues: CASSLSGFGANVLTF. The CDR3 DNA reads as TGTGCCAGCAGTTTGTCGGGGTTTGGGGCCAACGTCCTGACTTTC.

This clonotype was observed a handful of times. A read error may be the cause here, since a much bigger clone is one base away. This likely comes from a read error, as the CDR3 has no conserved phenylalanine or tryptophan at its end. The CDR3 loop reads CASSQGRDGYTS. The CDR3 DNA is TGTGCCAGCAGCCAAGGCAGGGATGGCTACACCTCC. This sequence joins TRBV4-2 and TRBJ1-2, with a weak D call TRBD1 (5 bases). V lost 1 base and J lost 6, with 6 bases in between. The CDR3 runs to 12 residues. Per germline, CDR1 LGHNA and CDR2 YNFKEQ.

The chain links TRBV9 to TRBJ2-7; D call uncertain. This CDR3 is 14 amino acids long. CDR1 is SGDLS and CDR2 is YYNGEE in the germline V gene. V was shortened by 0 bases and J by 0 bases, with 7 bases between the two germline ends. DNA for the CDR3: TGTGCCAGCAGCGTAGGCTCCCACTCCTACGAGCAGTACTTC. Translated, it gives CASSVGSHSYEQYF.

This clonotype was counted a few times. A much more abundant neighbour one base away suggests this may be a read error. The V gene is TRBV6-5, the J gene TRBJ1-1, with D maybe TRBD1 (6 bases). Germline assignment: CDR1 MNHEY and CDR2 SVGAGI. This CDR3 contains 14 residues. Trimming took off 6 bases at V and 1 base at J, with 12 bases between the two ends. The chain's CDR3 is CASSRGHENTEAFF. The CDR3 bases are TGTGCCAGCAGCAGGGGTCACGAGAACACTGAAGCTTTCTTT.

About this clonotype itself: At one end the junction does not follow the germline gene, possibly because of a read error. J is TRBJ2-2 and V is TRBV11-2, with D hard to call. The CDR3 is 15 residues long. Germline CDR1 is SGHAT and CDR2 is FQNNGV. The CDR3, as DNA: TGTGCAAGCAACCCTGAAAGGGCGAACACCGGGGAGCTGTTTTTT. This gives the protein CASNPERANTGELFF.

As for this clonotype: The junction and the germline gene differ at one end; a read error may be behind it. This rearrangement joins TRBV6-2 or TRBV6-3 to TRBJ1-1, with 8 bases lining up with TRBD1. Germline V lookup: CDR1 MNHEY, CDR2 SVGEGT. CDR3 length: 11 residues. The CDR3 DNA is TGCGCCAGCGGGGGACAGGCCGAAACTTTCTTT. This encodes CASGGQAETFF.

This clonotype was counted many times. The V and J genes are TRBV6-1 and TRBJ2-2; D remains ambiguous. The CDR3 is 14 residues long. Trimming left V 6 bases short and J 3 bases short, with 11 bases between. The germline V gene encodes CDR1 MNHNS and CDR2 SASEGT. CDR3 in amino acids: CASRGREHTGELFF. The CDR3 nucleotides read TGTGCCAGCAGGGGAAGGGAACACACCGGGGAGCTGTTTTTT.

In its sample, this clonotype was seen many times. The chain's CDR3 is CASSFDRGRENEQFF. The CDR3 bases are TGTGCCAGCAGCTTCGACAGGGGGAGAGAGAATGAGCAGTTCTTC. The chain carries TRBV7-9 and TRBJ2-1; 9 nucleotides match TRBD1. This CDR3 comprises 15 residues. J was trimmed by 7 bases and V by 3 bases; bases with no gene match: 7. Germline V gene lookup returns CDR1 SEHNR and CDR2 FQNEAQ (reference sequence).

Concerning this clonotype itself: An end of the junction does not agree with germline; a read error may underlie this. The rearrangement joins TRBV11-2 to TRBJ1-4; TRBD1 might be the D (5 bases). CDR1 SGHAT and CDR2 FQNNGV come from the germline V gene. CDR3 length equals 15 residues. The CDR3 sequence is CASSLVRGTNEKPFF. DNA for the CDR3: TGTGCCAGTAGCTTAGTAAGGGGAACTAATGAAAAACCGTTTTTT.

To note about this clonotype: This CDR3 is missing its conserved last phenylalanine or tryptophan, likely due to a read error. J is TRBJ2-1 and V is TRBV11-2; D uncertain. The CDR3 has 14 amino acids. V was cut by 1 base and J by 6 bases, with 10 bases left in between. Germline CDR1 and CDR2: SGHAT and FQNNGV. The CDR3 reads CASSLAVNLNEQFL. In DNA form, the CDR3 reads TGTGCCAGCAGCTTAGCCGTGAATCTCAATGAGCAGTTCTTA.

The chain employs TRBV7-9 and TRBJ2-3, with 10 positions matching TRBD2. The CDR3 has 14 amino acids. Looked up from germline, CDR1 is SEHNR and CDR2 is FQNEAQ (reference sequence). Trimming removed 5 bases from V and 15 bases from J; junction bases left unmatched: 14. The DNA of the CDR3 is TGTGCCAGCAGCAAAACTAGCGGGATGGCCGTCGCATATTTT. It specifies CASSKTSGMAVAYF.

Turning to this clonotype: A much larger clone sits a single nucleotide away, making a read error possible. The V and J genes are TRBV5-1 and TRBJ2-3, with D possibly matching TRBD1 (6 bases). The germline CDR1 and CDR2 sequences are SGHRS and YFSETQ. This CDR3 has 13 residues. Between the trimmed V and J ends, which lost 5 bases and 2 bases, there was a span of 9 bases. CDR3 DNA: TGCGCCAGCAGGGGGGCGACCACAGATACGCAGTATTTT. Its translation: CASRGATTDTQYF.

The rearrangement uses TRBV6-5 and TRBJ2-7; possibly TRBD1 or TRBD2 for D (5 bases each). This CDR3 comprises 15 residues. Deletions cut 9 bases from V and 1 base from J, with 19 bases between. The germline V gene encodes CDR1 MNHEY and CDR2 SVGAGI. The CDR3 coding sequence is TGTGCCAGTGGACCTACAGGATCGGGGTCCTACGAGCAGTACTTC. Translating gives CASGPTGSGSYEQYF.

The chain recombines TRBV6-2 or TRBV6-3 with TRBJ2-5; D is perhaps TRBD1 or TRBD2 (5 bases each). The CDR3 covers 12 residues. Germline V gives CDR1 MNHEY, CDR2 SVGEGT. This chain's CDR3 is CAGSNGGETQYF. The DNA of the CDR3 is TGTGCGGGCTCCAATGGGGGAGAGACCCAGTACTTC.

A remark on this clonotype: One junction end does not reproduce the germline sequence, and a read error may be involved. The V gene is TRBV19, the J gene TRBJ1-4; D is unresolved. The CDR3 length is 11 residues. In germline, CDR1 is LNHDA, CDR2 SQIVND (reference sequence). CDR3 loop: CAGSIGEKLFF. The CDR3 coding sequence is TGTGCCGGTAGTATCGGAGAAAAACTGTTTTTT. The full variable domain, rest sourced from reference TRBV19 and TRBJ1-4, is DGGITQSPKYLFRKEGQNVTLSCEQNLNHDAMYWYRQDPGQGLRLIYYSQIVNDFQKGDIAEGYSVSREKKESFPLTVTSAQKNPTAFYLCAGSIGEKLFFGSGTQLSVL.

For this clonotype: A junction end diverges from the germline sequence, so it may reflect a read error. The CDR3 DNA is TGTGCCATCAGTGCCGGGGGATACAATGAGCAGTTTTTC. Residues: CAISAGGYNEQFF. The chain recombines TRBV11-3 with TRBJ2-1, with D possibly TRBD2 on 6 matching bases. Per germline, CDR1 SGHNT and CDR2 YENEEA. The CDR3 is 13 residues long.

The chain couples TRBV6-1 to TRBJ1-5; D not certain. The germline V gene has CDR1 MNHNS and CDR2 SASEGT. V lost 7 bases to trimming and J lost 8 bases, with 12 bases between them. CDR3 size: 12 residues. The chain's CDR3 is CASKDVTKPQHF. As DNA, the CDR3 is TGTGCCAGCAAGGACGTGACCAAGCCCCAGCATTTT.

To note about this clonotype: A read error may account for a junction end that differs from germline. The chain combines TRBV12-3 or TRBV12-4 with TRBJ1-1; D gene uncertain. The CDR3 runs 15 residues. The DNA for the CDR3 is TGCGCCAGCACTAGGAATGGGGAGCGGCGCACTGAAGCTTTCTTT. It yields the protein CASTRNGERRTEAFF.

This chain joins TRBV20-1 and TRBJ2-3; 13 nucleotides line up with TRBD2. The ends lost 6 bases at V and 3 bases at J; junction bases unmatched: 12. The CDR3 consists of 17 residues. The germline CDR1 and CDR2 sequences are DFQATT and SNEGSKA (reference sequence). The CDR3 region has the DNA TGCAGTGCCGACAAATCGGGGACTAGCGGGACTACAGATACGCAGTATTTT. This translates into CSADKSGTSGTTDTQYF.

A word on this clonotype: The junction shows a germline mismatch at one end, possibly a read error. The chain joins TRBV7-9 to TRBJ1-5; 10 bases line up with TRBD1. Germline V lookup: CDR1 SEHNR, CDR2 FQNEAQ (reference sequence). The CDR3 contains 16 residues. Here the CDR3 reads CASSERDRGSDQPLHF. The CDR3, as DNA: TGTGCCAGCAGCGAACGGGACAGGGGTTCGGATCAGCCCCTGCACTTT.

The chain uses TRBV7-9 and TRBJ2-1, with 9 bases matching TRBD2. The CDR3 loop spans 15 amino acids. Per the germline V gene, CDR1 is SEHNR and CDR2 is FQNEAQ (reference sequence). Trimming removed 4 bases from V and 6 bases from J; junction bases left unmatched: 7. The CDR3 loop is CASSSSGTSPNEQFF. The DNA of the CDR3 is TGTGCCAGCAGCTCCTCCGGGACTAGCCCCAATGAGCAGTTCTTC.

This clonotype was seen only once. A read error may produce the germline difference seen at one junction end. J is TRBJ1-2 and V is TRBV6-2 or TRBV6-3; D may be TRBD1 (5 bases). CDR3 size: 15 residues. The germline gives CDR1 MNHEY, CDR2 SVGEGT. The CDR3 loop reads CASNYATTANYGYTF. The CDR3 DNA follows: TGTGCCAGCAATTACGCTACGACAGCTAACTATGGCTACACCTTC.

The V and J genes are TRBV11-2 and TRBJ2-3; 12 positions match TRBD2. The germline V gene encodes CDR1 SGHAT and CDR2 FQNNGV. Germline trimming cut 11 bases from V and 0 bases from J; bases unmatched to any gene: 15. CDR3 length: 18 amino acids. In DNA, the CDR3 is TGTGCCTGCATTTCCTGGACTAGCGGGGTCGGTAGCACAGATACGCAGTATTTT. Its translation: CACISWTSGVGSTDTQYF.

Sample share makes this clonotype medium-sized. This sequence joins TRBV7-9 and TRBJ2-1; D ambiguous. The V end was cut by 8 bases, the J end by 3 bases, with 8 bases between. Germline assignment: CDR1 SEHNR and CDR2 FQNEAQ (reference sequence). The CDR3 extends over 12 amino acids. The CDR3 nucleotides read TGTGCCAGCGATGACAACTACAATGAGCAGTTCTTC. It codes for CASDDNYNEQFF.

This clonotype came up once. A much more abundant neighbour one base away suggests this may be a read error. This CDR3 reads CASSSVLQLTDTQYF. The CDR3 region has the DNA TGTGCCAGCAGTTCTGTTCTCCAGCTCACAGATACGCAGTATTTT. This chain connects TRBV28 to TRBJ2-3; no reliable D call. The CDR3 consists of 15 residues. Trimming stripped 4 bases from V and 2 bases from J, with 13 bases between. Germline loops: CDR1 MDHEN, CDR2 SYDVKM.